This TCR beta chain was documented in a study of blood T cell repertoires in COVID-19. Study at large: The United States, Italy and Spain supplied acute and convalescent COVID-19 samples. T cells, B-cell-depleted T cells, or PBMCs supplied cDNA or gDNA.

This clone is a singleton in its sample. Trimming pared 6 bases from V and 6 bases from J, leaving 15 bases between. The CDR3 loop spans 14 amino acids. Germline lookup yields CDR1 MNHEY and CDR2 SMNVEV (reference sequence). Seattle patients were enrolled while actively infected and followed longitudinally. Original methodology: Cell counts per sample came from amplifying reference gene primers. The data were produced by immunoSEQ multiplex PCR, yet TCRdb's version contains in-frame clones alone and is incomplete. V and J calls and clone size are as listed in that table; D and trimming were resolved from the DNA. Among 100,000 to 150,000 clones listed, more than 70% were seen once.

The sequence was obtained from a woman of 80 years or more with COVID-19, enrolled during active disease. The chain has TRBV27 and TRBJ2-1, with D possibly TRBD2 on 5 matching bases. What was sequenced was peripheral blood. CDR3 residues: CASSERPFGNEQFF. The CDR3 bases are TGTGCCAGCAGCGAGCGGCCGTTCGGCAATGAGCAGTTCTTC.